The clone carrying this TCR beta chain appeared a few times. No antigen is known for it. The data were taken from a study of T cell repertoires in cytomegalovirus infection. For the study at large: Both recently identified HLA-C-restricted and well-studied HLA-B-restricted CMV epitopes were used in the study. Broader study findings: HLA-C-restricted, CMV-specific TCR beta clonotypes were dominant ex vivo.

TCRdb independently ran MiXCR on the reads; one entry per CDR3 protein. The sample includes 150,000 or so distinct CDR3 sequences, roughly 32% of them seen just once. This sample comprised CD8+ T cells from cultured PBMCs, obtained from culture after CMV antigen stimulation. The source of this sequence is a human donor in good health (CMV status not recorded). Some clones in this sample may be carry-over from other donors' samples.

For the CDR3, the DNA is TGTGCCAGCAGCTTATGGGGGACAGGGACGGAGACCCAGTACTTC. Its protein product is CASSLWGTGTETQYF. V and J are TRBV7-9 and TRBJ2-5; TRBD1 agrees at 9 bases. The ends lost 2 bases at V and 5 bases at J; junction bases unmatched: 6. CDR3 length: 15 amino acids. The germline V gene encodes CDR1 SEHNR and CDR2 FQNEAQ (reference sequence).